The text below deals with one T cell receptor beta chain. Its antigen is still unknown. This sample is part of a study of vaccination effects on CD4 cells after COVID-19. Turning to the study itself: Each participant received a vaccine that was either BNT162b2 or mRNA-1273, given as two doses. Findings and caveats of the study: Among infection- and vaccine-induced clones, marked clonal contraction occurred late after vaccination.

Sequenced by immunoSEQ multiplex PCR; TCRdb stores in-frame clones only, minus some. The sample holds tens of thousands of clones; more than 80% are singletons and the top ten take roughly 2.7%. Per the germline V gene, CDR1 is SGHRS and CDR2 is YFSETQ. Unmatched junction bases numbered 2, after V lost 5 bases and J lost 3 bases. The CDR3 sequence is 13 residues long. CD4+ T cells specific for antigen were expanded with viral peptide pools by the ViraFEST assay before sequencing. Following 10 days of culture, CD4+ T cells were isolated. None of these healthy vaccinees had been infected with SARS-CoV-2 before vaccination. IL-2 medium took the place of half the medium on both days 3 and 7.

The TCR sequence derives from a human donor who received a COVID-19 vaccine. The V gene is TRBV5-1, the J gene TRBJ2-5; 9 bases are a match to TRBD2. Sequences were derived from CD4+ T cells from PBMCs cultured with HCoV-229E spike peptides, sampled before COVID-19 vaccination. CDR3 DNA sequence: TGCGCCAGCAGGCGGGGGGGCGAAGAGACCCAGTACTTC. Translating gives CASRRGGEETQYF.